This is a list of T cell receptor beta chains from one sample in a study of blood T cells in healthy people across ages. TCRdb reanalysed the 5' RACE reads using MiXCR and keeps one entry per CDR3 protein. Among 600,000 to 850,000 distinct CDR3 sequences listed, roughly 44% were seen once. The sample was blood. Source of these receptors: a woman aged 60 to 75 in good health. CDR3s leave out the opening cysteine and the closing phenylalanine or tryptophan. Expanded clones get a size class; other rows say once, few or many, or leave the size out.

clone size	V gene	J gene	CDR3 protein
.	TRBV20-1	TRBJ2-3	SILELGDTQY
.	TRBV19	TRBJ1-4	ASSYRDFREKLF
.	TRBV11-2	TRBJ2-5	ASSLGLASRGTQY
.	TRBV29-1	TRBJ2-1	SVEDGGNEQF
few	TRBV6-2/TRBV6-3	TRBJ1-5	ASLDRGDGPQH
.	TRBV6-5	TRBJ1-1	ASSDRGVTEAF
.	TRBV20-1	TRBJ2-1	SAPRDYDNEQF
.	TRBV7-2	TRBJ2-7	ASSSDRKYEQY
.	TRBV5-5	TRBJ2-5	ASSLSAGGGQETQY
many	TRBV18	TRBJ2-7	ASSPRQNYEQY
few	TRBV3-1	TRBJ2-3	ASSLKAGAFTDTQY
.	TRBV11-2	TRBJ2-7	ASSRQPWEQY
few	TRBV20-1	TRBJ1-2	SEHRDRGFTGDYGYT
.	TRBV12-3/TRBV12-4	TRBJ1-5	ASSLRGMGRQPQH
few	TRBV4-1	TRBJ2-7	ASSQDQVPVARKY
few	TRBV12-3/TRBV12-4	TRBJ1-1	ASSPEPRADAF
.	TRBV5-6	TRBJ1-2	ASSLTVGAPYDGYT
few	TRBV11-3	TRBJ2-2	ASSFQGQASGELF
.	TRBV3-1	TRBJ2-1	ASTWGAEQF
.	TRBV27	TRBJ1-2	ASSLSGTGIGYT
.	TRBV14	TRBJ1-6	ASSQGGRNSPLH
few	TRBV12-3/TRBV12-4	TRBJ2-4	ASSPPEGGKNIQY
.	TRBV20-1	TRBJ2-7	SARLAGDPGWEQY
many	TRBV5-1	TRBJ2-3	ASSRDLLTDTQY
.	TRBV7-3	TRBJ2-1	ASSPSGVNEQF
.	TRBV10-3	TRBJ2-2	AITGTDTGELF
.	TRBV12-3/TRBV12-4	TRBJ2-7	ATRVGGGVDEQY
few	TRBV7-2	TRBJ2-1	AVRRGVNNEQF
few	TRBV7-9	TRBJ2-3	ASSLGARGQTTDTQY
.	TRBV15	TRBJ1-3	ATSRDVAQGDNTIY
many	TRBV4-3	TRBJ2-1	ASSQDSRVDEQF
.	TRBV12-5	TRBJ2-5	ASGLIQAGGRDNEQY
.	TRBV15	TRBJ1-4	ATSRDRRDSDEKLF
.	TRBV29-1	TRBJ1-2	SVIDSSRIYGYT
once	TRBV19	TRBJ2-3	ASSTSRFDQY
.	TRBV7-3	TRBJ1-2	ASSTAGKNYGYT
few	TRBV7-8	TRBJ1-5	ASSLGQGSQPQH
.	TRBV12-3/TRBV12-4	TRBJ1-2	ASSDTPGPRGFT
once	TRBV7-2	TRBJ1-2	ASTPQAQGYGYT
few	TRBV5-1	TRBJ2-3	ASSSRTSSDTQY
.	TRBV18	TRBJ2-7	ASSPPATGAYEQY
.	TRBV20-1	TRBJ2-3	SARLAGGASTDTQY
few	TRBV28	TRBJ2-5	ASGQHNEQY
few	TRBV28	TRBJ2-2	ASSLGGEPGELF
.	TRBV2	TRBJ2-7	ASRKSGLAGSYEQY
few	TRBV12-3/TRBV12-4	TRBJ2-1	ASSHDRSGTGQF
many	TRBV6-2/TRBV6-3	TRBJ2-1	ASGREGLFYNEQF
.	TRBV10-3	TRBJ2-4	AAKEAGDKNIQY
.	TRBV6-6	TRBJ2-3	ASSSESSGSGTDTQY
.	TRBV7-6	TRBJ2-5	VSTQVEGKETQY
few	TRBV7-2	TRBJ2-7	ASSFPSGISYEQY
many	TRBV12-3/TRBV12-4	TRBJ2-1	ASSVRTPNYNEQF
once	TRBV16	TRBJ1-2	ASSQSVTGGGYGYT
.	TRBV20-1	TRBJ2-4	SARDGGVTKNIQY
.	TRBV3-1	TRBJ2-1	ASSPLGGSVETQF
once	TRBV6-6	TRBJ2-2	ASRTGDTGELF
.	TRBV3-1	TRBJ2-1	ASSQSGTHNEQF
.	TRBV11-3	TRBJ1-3	ASSFGTDSGNTIY
many	TRBV5-1	TRBJ1-2	ASSLDRTYGYT
once	TRBV7-6	.	ACSLASYNEQY